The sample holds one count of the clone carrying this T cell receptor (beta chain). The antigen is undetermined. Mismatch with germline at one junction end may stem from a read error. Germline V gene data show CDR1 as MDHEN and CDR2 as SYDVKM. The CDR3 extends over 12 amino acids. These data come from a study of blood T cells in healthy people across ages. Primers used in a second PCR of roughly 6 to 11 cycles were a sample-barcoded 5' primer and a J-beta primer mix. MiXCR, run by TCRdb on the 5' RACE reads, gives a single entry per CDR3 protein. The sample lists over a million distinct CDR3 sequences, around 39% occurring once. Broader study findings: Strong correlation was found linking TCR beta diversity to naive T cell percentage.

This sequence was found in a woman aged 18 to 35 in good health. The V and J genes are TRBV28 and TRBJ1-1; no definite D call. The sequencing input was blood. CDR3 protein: CANSQNTVEAFF. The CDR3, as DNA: TGTGCCAACAGTCAAAACACAGTGGAAGCTTTCTTT.